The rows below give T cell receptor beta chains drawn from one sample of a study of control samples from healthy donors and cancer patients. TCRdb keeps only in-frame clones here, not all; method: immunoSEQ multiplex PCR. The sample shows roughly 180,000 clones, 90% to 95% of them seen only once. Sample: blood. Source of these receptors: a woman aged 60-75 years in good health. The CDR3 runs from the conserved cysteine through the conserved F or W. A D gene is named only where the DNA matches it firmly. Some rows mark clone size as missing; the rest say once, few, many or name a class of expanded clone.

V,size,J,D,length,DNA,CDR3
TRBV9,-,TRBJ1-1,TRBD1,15,TGTGCCAGCAGCTATAAATCCCAGGGGGCGGCTGAAGCTTTCTTT,CASSYKSQGAAEAFF
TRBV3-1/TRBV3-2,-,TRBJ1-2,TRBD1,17,TGTGCCAGCAGCCAAGTCAACGCACAGGGGCTTAACTATGGCTACACCTTC,CASSQVNAQGLNYGYTF
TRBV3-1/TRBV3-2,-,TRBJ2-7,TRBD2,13,TGTGCCAGCAGCCTTAGCGGGGGGTACGAGCAGTACTTC,CASSLSGGYEQYF
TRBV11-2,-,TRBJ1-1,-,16,TGTGCCAGCAGTTCATCCAGGCCCGGGGGCGGGTCTGAAGCTTTCTTT,CASSSSRPGGGSEAFF
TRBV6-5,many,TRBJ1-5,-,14,TGTGCCAGCAGTTACGGGGGTTCGGGGCAGCCCCAGCATTTT,CASSYGGSGQPQHF
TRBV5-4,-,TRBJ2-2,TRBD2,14,TGTGCCAGCAGCTCGGGACTAGCGGTCGGGGAGCTGTTTTTT,CASSSGLAVGELFF
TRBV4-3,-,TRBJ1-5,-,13,TGCGCCAGCAGCCTAAGGGAGGATCAGCCCCAGCATTTT,CASSLREDQPQHF
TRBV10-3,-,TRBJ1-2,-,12,TGTGCCATCATGCCCGGCCCTGGCGGCTACACCTTC,CAIMPGPGGYTF
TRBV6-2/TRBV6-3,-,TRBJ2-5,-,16,TGTGCCAGCAGTTACCCTATGACAGATTACCAAGAGACCCAGTACTTC,CASSYPMTDYQETQYF
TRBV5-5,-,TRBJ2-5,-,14,TGTGCCAGCAGCTTGATGCAGATCCAAGAGACCCAGTACTTC,CASSLMQIQETQYF
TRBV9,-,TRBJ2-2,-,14,TGTGCCAGCAGCGTAGCGGCGAACACCGGGGAGCTGTTTTTT,CASSVAANTGELFF
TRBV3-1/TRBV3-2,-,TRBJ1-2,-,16,TGTGCCAGCAGCCACCTCCTTTCGCAGGGCCTTAGTGGCTACACCTTC,CASSHLLSQGLSGYTF
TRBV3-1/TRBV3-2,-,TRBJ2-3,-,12,TGTGCCAGCCGGGGCGAACGTAATACGCAGTATTTT,CASRGERNTQYF
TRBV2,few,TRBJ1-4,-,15,TGTGCCAGCAGTGCGCTCCGGGCCGAAAATGAAAAACTGTTTTTT,CASSALRAENEKLFF
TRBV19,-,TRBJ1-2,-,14,TGTGCCAGTAACCCAGGCGGGGTTTTCTATGGCTACACCTTC,CASNPGGVFYGYTF
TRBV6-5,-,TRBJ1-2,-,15,TGTGCCAGCAGTTACTCGATACAGTTTGGTGATGGCTACACCTTC,CASSYSIQFGDGYTF
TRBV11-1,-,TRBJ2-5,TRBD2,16,TGTGCCAGCAGCTTAAACCCTAGCGGGGGGTCGGAGACCCAGTACTTC,CASSLNPSGGSETQYF
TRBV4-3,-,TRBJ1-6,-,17,TGCGCCAGCAGCCAAGATGCAGGTAGCTCCTATAATTCACCCCTCCACTTT,CASSQDAGSSYNSPLHF
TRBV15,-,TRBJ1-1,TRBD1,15,TGTGCCACCAGCAGCATGGGACAGGGTTTCGCCGAAGCTTTCTTT,CATSSMGQGFAEAFF
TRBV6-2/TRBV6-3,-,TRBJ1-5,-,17,TGTGCCAGCAGTTACCCCGAGGCAGGATTTAGCAATCAGCCCCAGCATTTT,CASSYPEAGFSNQPQHF
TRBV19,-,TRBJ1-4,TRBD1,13,TGTGCCAGCCGGACAGGGTGGGATGAAAAACTGTTTTTT,CASRTGWDEKLFF
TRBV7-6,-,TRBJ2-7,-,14,TGTGCCAGCAGCTTGGCGGGGGCGTCCGGGGAGCAGTACTTC,CASSLAGASGEQYF
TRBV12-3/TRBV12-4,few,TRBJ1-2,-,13,TGTGCCAGCAGCCCCCCCTACGGTGAAGGCTACACCTTC,CASSPPYGEGYTF